The clone carrying this TCR beta chain was counted many times. What it recognizes is unknown. The source of the sample is a study of regulatory T cells in long-lasting Graves disease. Regarding the study as a whole: New patients shared more than 950 public clonotypes, and persistent patients shared more, with over 2,500.

Specified time point: newly diagnosed GD, antithyroid drugs for less than 3 months. The TCR library used RNA extracted from PBMCs. American Thyroid Association guidelines were used to diagnose Graves' disease. Staff drew about 8.2 milliliters of peripheral blood into EDTA tubes. Library construction for TCR beta used iRepertoire HTBI primers and Arm-PCR of CDR3 regions. TCRdb reprocessed the multiplex PCR reads via MiXCR and lists one record per CDR3 protein. The sample has around 360,000 distinct CDR3 sequences, roughly 16% seen once. Trimming pared 4 bases from V and 3 bases from J, leaving 8 bases between. The CDR3 loop spans 13 amino acids. Separately, the same data were catalogued under a study of T cells in Graves' hyperthyroidism and ophthalmopathy. That study reports: Ophthalmopathy was identified by the model a median about 6.4 months ahead of onset.

The material was peripheral blood mononuclear cells (PBMCs), obtained at new diagnosis, from a patient treated with antithyroid drugs. This TCR came from a young woman with Graves disease. The rearrangement joins TRBV12-3 or TRBV12-4 to TRBJ2-3; D not resolved. DNA for the CDR3: TGTGCCAGCAGTTCCCTGGAAACAGATACGCAGTATTTT. Translation gives CASSSLETDTQYF.